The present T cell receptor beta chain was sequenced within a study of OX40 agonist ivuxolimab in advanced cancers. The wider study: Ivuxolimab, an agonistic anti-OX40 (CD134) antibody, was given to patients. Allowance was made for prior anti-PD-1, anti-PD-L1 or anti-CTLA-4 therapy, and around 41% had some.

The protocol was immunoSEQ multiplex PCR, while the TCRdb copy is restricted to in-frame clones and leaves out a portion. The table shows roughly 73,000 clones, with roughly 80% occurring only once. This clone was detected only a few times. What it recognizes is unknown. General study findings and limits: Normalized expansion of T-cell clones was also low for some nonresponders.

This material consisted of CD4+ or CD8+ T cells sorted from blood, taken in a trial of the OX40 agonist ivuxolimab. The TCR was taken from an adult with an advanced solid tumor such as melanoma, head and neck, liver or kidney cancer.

CDR3 sequence (DNA): TGTGCCAGCAGCTTGGGGGCAAAAGGCGGAAACACCATATATTTT. As protein: CASSLGAKGGNTIYF. V usage is TRBV5-5 and J usage is TRBJ1-3; D gene uncertain. V was cut by 0 bases and J by 4 bases, with 11 bases left in between. CDR1 and CDR2 (germline): SGHKS, YYEKEE (reference sequence). The CDR3 loop spans 15 amino acids.